This T cell receptor (beta chain) was recovered during a study of cytomegalovirus exposure and HLA in healthy donors. The germline V gene has CDR1 SGHRS and CDR2 YFSETQ. This CDR3 is built from 12 residues. The ends were cut back, 4 bases at V and 6 bases at J, with 10 bases in the middle. With 60 Vbeta and 13 Jbeta primers, the PCR was carried out. The protocol was immunoSEQ multiplex PCR, while the TCRdb copy is restricted to in-frame clones and leaves out a portion. The table records 70,000 to 95,000 clones, roughly 80% of them present only once. The J gene is TRBJ1-2, the V gene TRBV5-1; D is perhaps TRBD1 (5 bases). The receptor was isolated from a man aged 50 to 60 in good health and CMV-seronegative. Sequenced material: PBMCs. CDR3 nucleotides: TGCGCCAGCAGCCGGGGCGGGGATGGCTACACCTTC. It encodes CASSRGGDGYTF. Full variable domain (remainder filled in from reference TRBV5-1 and TRBJ1-2): KAGVTQTPRYLIKTRGQQVTLSCSPISGHRSVSWYQQTPGQGLQFLFEYFSETQRNKGNFPGRFSGRQFSNSRSEMNVSTLELGDSALYLCASSRGGDGYTFGSGTRLTVV.